This T cell receptor (beta chain) stems from a study of blood T cells in healthy people across ages. A second PCR of 7 to 11 cycles used a sample-barcoded 5' primer and a J-beta primer mix. A single record per CDR3 protein comes from TCRdb applying MiXCR to the 5' RACE reads. The sample includes nearly 800,000 distinct CDR3 sequences, around a quarter of them seen just once. The study's findings and limits: Diversity figures based on one million T cells were deemed too low.

Note on this clonotype: Its antigen is unidentified.

The CDR3 extends over 13 amino acids. Germline V gene data show CDR1 as GTSNPN and CDR2 as SVGIG (reference sequence). Between the trimmed V and J ends, which lost 1 base and 4 bases, there was a span of 7 bases. This same sample was also part of a study on T cells of mothers and their children.

This chain uses TRBV30 with TRBJ1-4; D unresolved. The sample comprised blood. The receptor was isolated from a boy aged 5 to 17 in good health. The CDR3 DNA is TGTGCCTGGAGTGGGCAGCTTAATGAAAAACTGTTTTTT. Translated: CAWSGQLNEKLFF.